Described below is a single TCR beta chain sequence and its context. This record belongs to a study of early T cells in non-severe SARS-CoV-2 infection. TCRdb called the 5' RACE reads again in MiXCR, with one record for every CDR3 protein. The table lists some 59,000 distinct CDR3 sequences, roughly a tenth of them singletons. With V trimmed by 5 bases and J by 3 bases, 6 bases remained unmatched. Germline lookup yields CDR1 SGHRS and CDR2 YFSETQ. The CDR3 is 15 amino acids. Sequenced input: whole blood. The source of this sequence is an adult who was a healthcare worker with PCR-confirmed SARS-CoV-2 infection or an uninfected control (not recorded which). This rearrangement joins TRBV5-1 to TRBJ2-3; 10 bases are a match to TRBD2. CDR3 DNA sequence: TGCGCCAGCAGTCTAGCGGGGGTCGGTACAGATACGCAGTATTTT. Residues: CASSLAGVGTDTQYF. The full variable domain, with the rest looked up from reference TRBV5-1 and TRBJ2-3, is KAGVTQTPRYLIKTRGQQVTLSCSPISGHRSVSWYQQTPGQGLQFLFEYFSETQRNKGNFPGRFSGRQFSNSRSEMNVSTLELGDSALYLCASSLAGVGTDTQYFGPGTRLTVL.